The rows below give T cell receptor beta chains drawn from one sample of a study of OX40 agonist ivuxolimab in advanced cancers. Sequenced by immunoSEQ multiplex PCR; TCRdb stores in-frame clones only, minus some. The profile shows roughly 67,000 clones, about 89% of them singletons. The starting material was CD4+ or CD8+ T cells sorted from blood, obtained in a trial of the OX40 agonist ivuxolimab. Receptor source: an adult with an advanced solid tumor such as melanoma, head and neck, liver or kidney cancer. Each CDR3 is given with its conserved first and last residue. Each record gives: V gene, CDR3 length, clone size, J gene, D gene, CDR3 protein, CDR3 DNA. D genes are given only for firm matches. Not all rows give a size; the values are once, few, many and, for expanded clones, a class.

TRBV6-5	15	once	TRBJ1-1	-	CASISLPAIGTEAFF	TGTGCCAGCATTTCTCTGCCTGCAATCGGCACTGAAGCTTTCTTT
TRBV5-1	12	-	TRBJ2-7	-	CASSSTGPEQYF	TGCGCCAGCAGCTCGACAGGCCCCGAGCAGTACTTC
TRBV7-9	13	-	TRBJ1-4	-	CASSLGLREKLFF	TGTGCCAGCAGCTTAGGTTTAAGGGAAAAACTGTTTTTT
TRBV28	11	-	TRBJ2-1	-	CASRATGEQFF	TGTGCCAGCAGGGCGACGGGAGAGCAGTTCTTC
TRBV12-5	15	-	TRBJ2-3	-	CASGLAGGSTDTQYF	TGTGCTAGTGGTTTGGCCGGGGGTTCCACAGATACGCAGTATTTT
TRBV5-1	12	few	TRBJ2-3	-	CASRDGTDTQYF	TGCGCCAGCAGGGACGGCACAGATACGCAGTATTTT
TRBV6-1	19	-	TRBJ2-6	-	CASSERQRMTLIGANVLTF	TGTGCCAGCAGTGAACGTCAGCGGATGACTTTGATTGGGGCCAACGTCCTGACTTTC
TRBV19	16	-	TRBJ2-2	TRBD1	CASSIARDRVTGELFF	TGTGCCAGTAGTATAGCTAGGGACAGGGTCACCGGGGAGCTGTTTTTT
TRBV10-3	15	-	TRBJ2-3	-	CAISVGSRGTDTQYF	TGTGCCATCAGTGTAGGTTCTCGAGGCACAGATACGCAGTATTTT
TRBV19	13	-	TRBJ2-1	TRBD1	CASSRTGWDEQFF	TGTGCCAGTAGTAGGACAGGGTGGGATGAGCAGTTCTTC
TRBV5-1	14	once	TRBJ1-4	-	CASSLTTTREKLFF	TGCGCCAGCAGCTTGACGACAACTAGAGAAAAACTGTTTTTT
TRBV6-1	14	few	TRBJ1-2	TRBD1	CASSEDRGYYGYTF	TGTGCCAGCAGTGAAGACAGGGGGTACTATGGCTACACCTTC